The clone carrying this T cell receptor beta chain is medium-sized in the sample. What it binds is unknown. Each cDNA molecule carried a unique molecular identifier. TCRdb re-derived calls from the 5' RACE reads in MiXCR, one entry per CDR3 protein. The sample holds about 22,000 distinct CDR3 sequences, about 5% seen once. The record originates from a study of early T cells in non-severe SARS-CoV-2 infection. At the level of the study: Sequenced material consisted of bulk RNA (from unsorted whole blood), and chains were unpaired. The study, taken as a whole, reports: Sequences matched to VDJdb favored anti-spike CD8 responses, while private and CD4 specificities were missed.

Germline-derived CDR1 and CDR2 are SGDLS and YYNGEE. V was pared by 3 bases and J by 4 bases, with 7 bases between. The length of the CDR3 is 12 residues. The chain uses TRBV9 and TRBJ1-1; D unresolved. This sequence was found in an adult who was a healthcare worker with PCR-confirmed SARS-CoV-2 infection or an uninfected control (not recorded which). The material sequenced was whole blood. The CDR3: CASSALGTEAFF. In nucleotides, the CDR3 is TGTGCCAGCAGCGCCTTGGGCACTGAAGCTTTCTTT.